Listed below are T cell receptor beta chains from one sample, sequenced in a study of naive and memory T cell subsets. MiXCR, applied by TCRdb to the 5' RACE reads, yields one record per CDR3 protein. Among 55,000 to 70,000 distinct CDR3 sequences listed, more than 7.5% were seen once. Source of these receptors: a female donor in good health. Each CDR3 is given with its conserved first and last residue. A D gene is named only where the DNA matches it firmly. Rows may omit the clone size; those that give it use once, few, many or a size class.

length	V	J	D	size	DNA	CDR3
12	TRBV20-1	TRBJ1-5	.	many	TGCAGTACCACAGGGTTGGGTCAGCCCCAGCATTTT	CSTTGLGQPQHF
16	TRBV5-4	TRBJ2-3	.	.	TGTGCCAGCAGCTTGTTCGGACAGATACCCACAGATACGCAGTATTTT	CASSLFGQIPTDTQYF
16	TRBV6-2/TRBV6-3	TRBJ2-2	TRBD2	many	TGTGCCAGCAGTTCGATCCGTAGCGGGGGGCCCTATGAGCTGTTTTTT	CASSSIRSGGPYELFF
13	TRBV12-3/TRBV12-4	TRBJ2-6	.	.	TGTGCCAGCAGTTTAAACCCCTCCTTGGACCTGACTTTC	CASSLNPSLDLTF
17	TRBV20-1	TRBJ1-4	TRBD1	.	TGCAGTGCTAGAGATTGGAGACAGGGTGCAACTAATGAAAACCTGTTTTTT	CSARDWRQGATNENLFF
13	TRBV15	TRBJ2-5	.	.	TGTGCCACCAGCAGAGAAAGGCAAGAGACCCAGTACTTC	CATSRERQETQYF
12	TRBV12-3/TRBV12-4	TRBJ1-5	.	many	TGTGCCAGCAGTTTAGCGGGTCAGCCCCAGCATTTT	CASSLAGQPQHF
13	TRBV16	TRBJ2-7	.	few	TGTGCCAGCAGCCTGGCGCAGGGCTACGAGCAGTACTTC	CASSLAQGYEQYF
15	TRBV4-2	TRBJ2-1	TRBD2	.	TGTGCCAGCAGCCTGCGCACTAGCGGGGACAATGAGCAGTTCTTC	CASSLRTSGDNEQFF
14	TRBV27	TRBJ2-7	TRBD2	few	TGTGCCAGCAGAACTAGCGGGGGGCCCTACGAGCAGTACTTC	CASRTSGGPYEQYF
18	TRBV5-1	TRBJ1-4	.	many	TGCGCCAGCAGACGGACAGCTGACATTATTGCAACTAATGAAAAACTGTTTTTT	CASRRTADIIATNEKLFF
15	TRBV11-2	TRBJ1-3	.	many	TGTGCCAGCAGCTTATTCCTCGCGACTGGAAACACCATATATTTT	CASSLFLATGNTIYF
14	TRBV20-1	TRBJ2-3	TRBD2	.	TGCAGTGCTAGTGGCGGGGGGATTTCAGATACGCAGTATTTT	CSASGGGISDTQYF
14	TRBV6-2/TRBV6-3	TRBJ1-1	.	many	TGTGCCAGCAGTTACGCGGGGGGCAGGACTGAAGCTTTCTTT	CASSYAGGRTEAFF
16	TRBV7-8	TRBJ2-1	.	many	TGTGCCAGCAGCTTAGGCTATTCCAGCTCCTACAATGAGCAGTTCTTC	CASSLGYSSSYNEQFF
14	TRBV19	TRBJ1-5	.	.	TGTGCCAGTAGTATAAGACAGATCAATCAGCCCCAGCATTTT	CASSIRQINQPQHF
14	TRBV3-1	TRBJ1-1	.	many	TGTGCCAGCAGTACCGAGGACACGAACACTGAAGCTTTCTTT	CASSTEDTNTEAFF
14	TRBV2	TRBJ1-6	.	many	TGTGCCAGCAGTATCGACTGGTATAATTCACCCCTCCACTTT	CASSIDWYNSPLHF
14	TRBV12-3/TRBV12-4	TRBJ1-5	TRBD1	few	TGTGCCAGCAGGGATACAGGGGGTACTCAGCCCCAGCATTTT	CASRDTGGTQPQHF
16	TRBV6-5	TRBJ1-5	.	many	TGTGCCAGCAGTTCCGTCTTCCGGGGTAACAATCAGCCCCAGCATTTT	CASSSVFRGNNQPQHF
16	TRBV23-1	TRBJ2-1	TRBD1	few	TGCGCCAGCAGTCAACCGGGACAGGGGGCCTTAGATGAGCAGTTCTTC	CASSQPGQGALDEQFF
13	TRBV29-1	TRBJ1-1	.	many	TGCAGCGTAGGCAGGGGATCAGACACTGAAGCTTTCTTT	CSVGRGSDTEAFF
13	TRBV2	TRBJ1-5	.	many	TGTGCCAGCAGTGGGGACGGGGGTCGGCCCCAGCATTTT	CASSGDGGRPQHF
14	TRBV6-2/TRBV6-3	TRBJ2-1	TRBD2	.	TGTGCCAGCAGTTACTATCCTAGCGGGGGTCATCTGTTCTTC	CASSYYPSGGHLFF
15	TRBV9	TRBJ1-2	.	many	TGTGCCAGCAGCGTAGCTAGCAGGCCCATGGGTGGCTACACCTTC	CASSVASRPMGGYTF
17	TRBV9	TRBJ2-2	.	.	TGTGCCAGCAGCGTATTTGGTACAGGACTTAACACCGGGGAGCTGTTTTTT	CASSVFGTGLNTGELFF
14	TRBV12-3/TRBV12-4	TRBJ2-5	.	.	TGTGCCAGCAGTTTAATGAGACTAAAGGAGACCCAGTACTTC	CASSLMRLKETQYF
12	TRBV6-5	TRBJ1-1	.	many	TGTGCCAGCAGTCCCGGTAGCCTGCGGGCTTTCTTT	CASSPGSLRAFF
14	TRBV9	TRBJ2-7	TRBD1	many	TGTGCCAGCAGGATACCGGGACAGGGGTGCGAGCAGTACTTC	CASRIPGQGCEQYF
13	TRBV7-2	TRBJ1-2	.	few	TGTGCCACCCTAGCTGAGGGGAACTATGGCTACACCTTC	CATLAEGNYGYTF
15	TRBV28	TRBJ1-5	.	.	TGTGCCAGCAGTCCCAAGGACGGAACGAATCAGCCCCAGCATTTT	CASSPKDGTNQPQHF
13	TRBV7-2	TRBJ2-3	.	.	TGTGCCAGCAGCCTGTCCTACACAGATACGCAGTATTTT	CASSLSYTDTQYF
16	TRBV6-2/TRBV6-3	TRBJ2-1	TRBD2	many	TGTGCCAGCCGCTCTGGGGCGGGGCGGGGGTACAATGAGCAGTTCTTC	CASRSGAGRGYNEQFF
15	TRBV7-9	TRBJ2-7	.	many	TGTGCCAGCAGCCAGACCTACTCAGGGGCGGTCGAGCAGTACTTC	CASSQTYSGAVEQYF
16	TRBV5-4	TRBJ2-6	TRBD1	.	TGTGCCAGCAGCGCCGGACAGGGGGCTGGGGCCAACGTCCTGACTTTC	CASSAGQGAGANVLTF
12	TRBV6-6	TRBJ2-3	.	many	TGTGCCAGCAGGTTAACGACAGATACGCAGTATTTT	CASRLTTDTQYF
13	TRBV30	TRBJ1-1	.	.	TGTGCCTGGATTAAGAGGGCGAACACTGAAGCTTTCTTT	CAWIKRANTEAFF
15	TRBV4-2	TRBJ2-5	.	few	TGTGCCAGCAGCCTTCACCGGGACACACAAGAGACCCAGTACTTC	CASSLHRDTQETQYF
13	TRBV6-1	TRBJ1-4	.	many	TGTGCCAGCAGAGGGACAATTAATGAAAAACTGTTTTTT	CASRGTINEKLFF
13	TRBV30	TRBJ1-1	TRBD1	few	TGTGCCTGGGGGCGAGGGACAGGGGTGTATGCTTTCTTT	CAWGRGTGVYAFF
16	TRBV7-3	TRBJ2-2	.	few	TGTGCCAGCAGCTTAACGGCAGGGCTGAACACCGGGGAGCTGTTTTTT	CASSLTAGLNTGELFF
15	TRBV6-5	TRBJ1-1	.	.	TGTGCCAGCATCCAGGGGAGGGGAAGGGACACTGAAGCTTTCTTT	CASIQGRGRDTEAFF
13	TRBV27	TRBJ1-2	TRBD1	many	TGTGCCAGCAGTTACGGACAGGGGGCTGGCTACACCTTC	CASSYGQGAGYTF
15	TRBV20-1	TRBJ2-7	.	few	TGCAGTGCTAGAGGTGCCGGGACCAACCCTAACGAGCAGTACTTC	CSARGAGTNPNEQYF